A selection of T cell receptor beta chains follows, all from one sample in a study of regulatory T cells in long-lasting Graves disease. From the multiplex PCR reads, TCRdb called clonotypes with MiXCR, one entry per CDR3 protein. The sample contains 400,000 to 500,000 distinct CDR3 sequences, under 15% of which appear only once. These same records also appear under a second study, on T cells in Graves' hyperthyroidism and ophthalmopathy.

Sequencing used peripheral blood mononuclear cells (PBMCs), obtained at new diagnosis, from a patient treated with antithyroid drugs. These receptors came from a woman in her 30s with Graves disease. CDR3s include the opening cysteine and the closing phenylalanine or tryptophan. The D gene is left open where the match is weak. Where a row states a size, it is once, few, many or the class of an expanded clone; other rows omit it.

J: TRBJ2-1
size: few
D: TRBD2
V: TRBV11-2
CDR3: CASNLGWALAGEFGYNEQFF
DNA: TGTGCCAGCAATCTAGGATGGGCTCTAGCGGGAGAATTTGGCTACAATGAGCAGTTCTTC

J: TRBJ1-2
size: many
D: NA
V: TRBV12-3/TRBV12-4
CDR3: CASSLLPQGGYTF
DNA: TGTGCCAGCAGTTTACTACCTCAGGGAGGCTACACCTTC

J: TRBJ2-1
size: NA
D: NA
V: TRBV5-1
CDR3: CASTGGRGPRENEQFF
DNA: TGCGCCAGCACCGGGGGACGGGGCCCTCGCGAAAATGAGCAGTTCTTC

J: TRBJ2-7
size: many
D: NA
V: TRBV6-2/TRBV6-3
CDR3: CASSEIYEQYF
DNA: TGTGCCAGCAGTGAAATCTACGAGCAGTACTTC

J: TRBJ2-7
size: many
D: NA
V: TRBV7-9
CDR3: CASSWRGYEQYF
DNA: TGTGCCAGCAGCTGGAGAGGCTACGAGCAGTACTTC

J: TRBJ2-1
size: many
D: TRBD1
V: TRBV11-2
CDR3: CASSTTGGLYEQFF
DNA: TGTGCCAGCAGCACAACAGGGGGCTTATATGAGCAGTTCTTC

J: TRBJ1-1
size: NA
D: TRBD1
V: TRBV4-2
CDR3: CASSQVGGGAGITEAFF
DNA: TGTGCCAGCAGCCAGGTCGGAGGGGGCGCAGGAATCACTGAAGCTTTCTTT

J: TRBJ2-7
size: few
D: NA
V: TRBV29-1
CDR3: CSIPTGRIVSYEQYF
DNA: TGCAGCATTCCAACAGGGCGGATCGTATCTTACGAGCAGTACTTC

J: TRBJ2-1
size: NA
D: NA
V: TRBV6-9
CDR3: CASSYLPNNEQFF
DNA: TGTGCCAGCAGTTACCTGCCCAACAATGAGCAGTTCTTC

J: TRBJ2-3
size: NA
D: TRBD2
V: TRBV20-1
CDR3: CSALGLAGLTDTQYF
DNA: TGCAGTGCACTGGGACTAGCGGGGCTCACAGATACGCAGTATTTT

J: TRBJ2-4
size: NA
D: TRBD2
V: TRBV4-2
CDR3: CASSQGTSGSWYIQYF
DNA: TGTGCCAGCAGCCAGGGGACTAGCGGGAGTTGGTACATTCAGTACTTC

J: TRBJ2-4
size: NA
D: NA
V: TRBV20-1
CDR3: CSAKDPFGNIQYF
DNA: TGCAGTGCTAAAGACCCCTTTGGAAACATTCAGTACTTC

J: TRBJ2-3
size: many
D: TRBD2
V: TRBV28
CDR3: CASSPPGRGGDTQYF
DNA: TGTGCCAGCAGTCCCCCCGGGAGGGGGGGAGATACGCAGTATTTT

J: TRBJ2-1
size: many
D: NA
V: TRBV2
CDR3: CASSEVENEQFF
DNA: TGTGCCAGCAGTGAAGTGGAGAATGAGCAGTTCTTC

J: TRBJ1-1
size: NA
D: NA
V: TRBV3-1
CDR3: CASSQRGANTEAFF
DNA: TGTGCCAGCAGCCAACGGGGGGCGAACACTGAAGCTTTCTTT

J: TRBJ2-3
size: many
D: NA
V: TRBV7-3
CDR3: CASRPSANTDTQYF
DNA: TGTGCCAGCAGGCCTAGCGCCAACACAGATACGCAGTATTTT

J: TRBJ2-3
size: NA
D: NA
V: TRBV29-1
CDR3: CSVEDRVATDTQYF
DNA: TGCAGCGTTGAAGATCGGGTAGCGACGGATACGCAGTATTTT

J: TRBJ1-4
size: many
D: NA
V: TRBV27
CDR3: CASSRSKTPKGEKLFF
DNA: TGTGCCAGCAGTAGATCAAAAACTCCGAAAGGGGAAAAACTGTTTTTT

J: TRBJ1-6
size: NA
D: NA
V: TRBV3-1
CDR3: CASSLGRYSPLHF
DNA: TGTGCCAGCAGCCTTGGCCGTTATTCACCCCTCCACTTT

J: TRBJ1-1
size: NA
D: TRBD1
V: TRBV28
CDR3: CASSLANRGMNTEAFF
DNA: TGTGCCAGCAGCTTAGCCAACAGGGGAATGAACACTGAAGCTTTCTTT

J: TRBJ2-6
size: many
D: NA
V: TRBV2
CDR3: CASSQTGISNSGANVLTF
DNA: TGTGCCAGCAGTCAGACCGGCATTTCGAACTCTGGGGCCAACGTCCTGACTTTC

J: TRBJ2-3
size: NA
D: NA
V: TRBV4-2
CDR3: CASSQEASSGTDTQYF
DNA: TGTGCCAGCAGCCAAGAAGCTTCGTCAGGCACAGATACGCAGTATTTT

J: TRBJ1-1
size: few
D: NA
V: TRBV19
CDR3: CASSSESNMNTEAFF
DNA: TGTGCCAGTAGCTCCGAGTCAAACATGAACACTGAAGCTTTCTTT

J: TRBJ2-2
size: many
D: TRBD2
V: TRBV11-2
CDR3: CASTSGGVGELFF
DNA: TGTGCCAGCACCTCCGGGGGGGTCGGGGAGCTGTTTTTT

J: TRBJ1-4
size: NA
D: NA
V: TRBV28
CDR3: CASSPGTDNLGKLFF
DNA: TGTGCCAGCAGTCCTGGGACTGACAACCTGGGAAAACTGTTTTTT

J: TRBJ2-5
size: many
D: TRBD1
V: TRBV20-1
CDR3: CSARGTGQQYF
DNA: TGCAGTGCTAGAGGGACAGGACAACAGTACTTC

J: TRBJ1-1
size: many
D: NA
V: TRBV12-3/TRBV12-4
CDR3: CASSFTENTEAFF
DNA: TGTGCCAGCAGTTTTACAGAAAACACTGAAGCTTTCTTT

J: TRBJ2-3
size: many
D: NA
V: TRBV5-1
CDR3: CASSPPDGGTDTQYF
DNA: TGCGCCAGCAGCCCACCGGATGGGGGCACAGATACGCAGTATTTT

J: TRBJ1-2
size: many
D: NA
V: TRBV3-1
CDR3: CASSHGHNYGYTF
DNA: TGTGCCAGCAGCCACGGACACAACTATGGCTACACCTTC

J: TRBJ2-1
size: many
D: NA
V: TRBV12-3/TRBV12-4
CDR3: CASSSGDSSGEGQFF
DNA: TGTGCCAGCAGTTCCGGGGACAGTAGCGGGGAGGGGCAGTTCTTC

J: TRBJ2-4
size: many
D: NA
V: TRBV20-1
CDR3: CSARHRDGGIQYF
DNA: TGCAGTGCTAGACACAGGGACGGAGGCATTCAGTACTTC

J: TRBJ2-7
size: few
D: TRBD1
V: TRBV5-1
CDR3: CASRGQGGSYEQYF
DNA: TGCGCCAGTCGGGGACAGGGGGGATCCTACGAGCAGTACTTC

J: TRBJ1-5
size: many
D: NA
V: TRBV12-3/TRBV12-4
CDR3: CASRYGQTSNQPQHF
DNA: TGTGCCAGCAGGTATGGACAGACTAGCAATCAGCCCCAGCATTTT

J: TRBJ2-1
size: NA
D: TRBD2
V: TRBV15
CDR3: CATSRVRTSGRAYEQFF
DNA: TGTGCCACCAGCAGAGTCAGGACTAGCGGGAGGGCCTATGAGCAGTTCTTC

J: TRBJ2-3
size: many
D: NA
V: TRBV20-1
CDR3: CSAISGGTQYF
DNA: TGCAGTGCTATCAGTGGAGGTACGCAGTATTTT

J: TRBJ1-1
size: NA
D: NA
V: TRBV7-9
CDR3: CASSQGHQQAFF
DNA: TGTGCCAGCAGCCAAGGACACCAACAAGCTTTCTTT

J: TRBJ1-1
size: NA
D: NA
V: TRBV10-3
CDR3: CATASLSTEAFF
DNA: TGTGCCACGGCTTCTCTCTCCACTGAAGCTTTCTTT

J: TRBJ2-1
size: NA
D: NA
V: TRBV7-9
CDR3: CASSFVSRSFHNEQFF
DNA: TGTGCCAGCAGCTTTGTCTCGCGGTCCTTCCACAATGAGCAGTTCTTC

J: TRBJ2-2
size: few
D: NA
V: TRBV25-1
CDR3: CASSEVGLSGELFF
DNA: TGTGCCAGCAGTGAAGTAGGGTTGTCCGGGGAGCTGTTTTTT

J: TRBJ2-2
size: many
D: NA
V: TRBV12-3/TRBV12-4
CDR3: CATDPSGKGGELFF
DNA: TGTGCCACCGACCCGAGCGGAAAAGGGGGGGAGCTGTTTTTT

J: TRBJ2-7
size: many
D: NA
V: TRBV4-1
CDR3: CASSQDYEQYF
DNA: TGCGCCAGCAGCCAAGACTACGAGCAGTACTTC

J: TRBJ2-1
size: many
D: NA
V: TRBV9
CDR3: CASSVGGAEQFF
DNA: TGTGCCAGCAGCGTAGGGGGTGCGGAGCAGTTCTTC

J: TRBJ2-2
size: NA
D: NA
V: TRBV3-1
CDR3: CASSLGVAGELFF
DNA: TGTGCCAGCAGCCTTGGCGTGGCCGGGGAGCTGTTTTTT

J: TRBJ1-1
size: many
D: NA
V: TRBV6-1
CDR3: CASSESGRMNTEAFF
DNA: TGTGCCAGCAGCGAATCTGGACGGATGAACACTGAAGCTTTCTTT

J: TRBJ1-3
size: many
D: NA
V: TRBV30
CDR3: CAWSDYSGNTIYF
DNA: TGTGCCTGGAGTGATTACTCGGGAAACACCATATATTTT

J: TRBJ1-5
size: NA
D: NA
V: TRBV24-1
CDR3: CATSDPTESNQPQHF
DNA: TGTGCCACCAGTGATCCGACGGAGAGCAATCAGCCCCAGCATTTT

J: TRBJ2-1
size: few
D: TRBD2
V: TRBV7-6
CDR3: CASSLTGGGNEQFF
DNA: TGTGCCAGCAGCTTAACGGGGGGGGGCAATGAGCAGTTCTTC

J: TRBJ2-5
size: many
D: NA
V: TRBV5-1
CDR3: CASSLSVVGETQYF
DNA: TGCGCCAGCAGCTTGTCGGTAGTCGGGGAGACCCAGTACTTC

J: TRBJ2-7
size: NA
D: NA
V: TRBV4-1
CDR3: CASSQDWRGSNEQYF
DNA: TGCGCCAGCAGCCAAGATTGGCGGGGCTCGAACGAGCAGTACTTC

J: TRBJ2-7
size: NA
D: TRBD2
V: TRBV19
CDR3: CASSIGLVNAYEQYF
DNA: TGTGCCAGTAGTATCGGACTAGTCAATGCCTACGAGCAGTACTTC

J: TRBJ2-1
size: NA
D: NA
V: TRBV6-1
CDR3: CASTGGGTYNEQFF
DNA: TGTGCCAGCACCGGAGGGGGGACCTACAATGAGCAGTTCTTC

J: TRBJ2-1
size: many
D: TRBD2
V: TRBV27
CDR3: CASSSRPTSGTHNEQFF
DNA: TGTGCCAGCAGTTCCCGACCGACTAGCGGGACCCACAATGAGCAGTTCTTC

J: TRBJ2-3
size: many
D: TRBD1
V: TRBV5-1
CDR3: CASSAGQGTNTDTQYF
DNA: TGCGCCAGCAGCGCGGGACAGGGGACGAACACAGATACGCAGTATTTT

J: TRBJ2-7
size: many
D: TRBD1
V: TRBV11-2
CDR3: CASGRQGAYEQYF
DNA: TGTGCCAGCGGGCGACAGGGGGCCTACGAGCAGTACTTC

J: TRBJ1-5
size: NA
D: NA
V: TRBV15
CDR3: CATSSEAGAAQPQHF
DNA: TGTGCCACCAGCAGTGAGGCAGGGGCGGCCCAGCCCCAGCATTTT

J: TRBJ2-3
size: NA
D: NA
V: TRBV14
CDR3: CASSQGRLITDTQYF
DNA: TGTGCCAGCAGCCAAGGCCGGCTGATCACAGATACGCAGTATTTT

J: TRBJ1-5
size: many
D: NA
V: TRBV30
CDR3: CAWSGGGYGGGNQPQHF
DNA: TGTGCCTGGAGTGGAGGGGGATACGGGGGCGGCAATCAGCCCCAGCATTTT

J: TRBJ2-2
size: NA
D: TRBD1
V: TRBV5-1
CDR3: CASSSPTGLTGELFF
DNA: TGCGCCAGCAGCAGCCCGACAGGGCTTACCGGGGAGCTGTTTTTT

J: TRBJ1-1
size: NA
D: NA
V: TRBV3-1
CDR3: CASSYTRYTEAFF
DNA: TGTGCCAGCAGTTACACCAGATACACTGAAGCTTTCTTT